One sample yielded the 8 T cell receptor beta chains listed below, sequenced in a study of blood T cells in healthy people across ages. Sample-barcoded 5' priming and a J-beta primer mix drove a second PCR of roughly 6 to 12 cycles. Each CDR3 protein gets one entry after TCRdb re-called the 5' RACE reads with MiXCR. Here the sample spans approximately 830,000 distinct CDR3 sequences, 62% being singletons. The sample was blood. These receptors came from a man under 40 in good health.

This clonotype was seen more than once but under ten times. This chain joins TRBV5-1 and TRBJ2-4; D not certain. Germline assignment: CDR1 SGHRS and CDR2 YFSETQ. This CDR3 is built from 14 residues. The V gene lost 4 bases and the J gene lost 4 bases, with 12 bases spanning the gap. As DNA, the CDR3 is TGCGCCAGCAGCCCGGATATGGGGAAAAACATTCAGTACTTC. Translation gives CASSPDMGKNIQYF. The whole variable domain, filled in from reference TRBV5-1 and TRBJ2-4, reads KAGVTQTPRYLIKTRGQQVTLSCSPISGHRSVSWYQQTPGQGLQFLFEYFSETQRNKGNFPGRFSGRQFSNSRSEMNVSTLELGDSALYLCASSPDMGKNIQYFGAGTRLSVL.

This clonotype is a singleton in its sample. The junction and the germline gene differ at one end; a read error may be behind it. V usage is TRBV15 and J usage is TRBJ2-4; D remains unclear. In germline, CDR1 is LNHNV, CDR2 YYDKDF (reference sequence). This CDR3 has 16 residues. The CDR3 protein is CATSRERAAAKTIQYF. The CDR3 DNA follows: TGTGCCACCAGCAGAGAAAGGGCTGCGGCCAAAACCATTCAGTACTTC.

The chain is built from TRBV6-5 and TRBJ1-1; D might be TRBD1 (6 bases). This CDR3 contains 13 residues. Trimming left V 3 bases short and J 4 bases short, with 9 bases between. The germline CDR1 and CDR2 sequences are MNHEY and SVGAGI. DNA of the CDR3: TGTGCCAGCAGTTATGAGGGGGTCACTGAAGCTTTCTTT. It specifies CASSYEGVTEAFF.

V and J are TRBV7-9 and TRBJ1-5, with D perhaps matching TRBD1 (6 bases). Trimming took 7 bases from V and 2 from J, leaving 12 bases between them. Germline lookup yields CDR1 SEHNR and CDR2 FQNEAQ (reference sequence). The CDR3 has 14 residues. In DNA form, the CDR3 reads TGTGCCAGCATCCAGGGGTTGCGCAATCAGCCCCAGCATTTT. Residues: CASIQGLRNQPQHF. The full variable domain, in which reference TRBV7-9 and TRBJ1-5 provide the parts outside the CDR3, is DTGVSQNPRHKITKRGQNVTFRCDPISEHNRLYWYRQTLGQGPEFLTYFQNEAQLEKSRLLSDRFSAERPKGSFSTLEIQRTEQGDSAMYLCASIQGLRNQPQHFGDGTRLSIL.

This clonotype was found a few times. The J gene is TRBJ1-2, the V gene TRBV7-2; D is undetermined. This CDR3 is built from 11 residues. V dropped 4 bases and J dropped 6 bases, with 6 bases sitting between them. Germline assignment: CDR1 SGHTA and CDR2 FQGNSA. CDR3 DNA sequence: TGTGCCAGCAGCTCGTGGGATGGCTACACCTTC. It translates to CASSSWDGYTF. Supplemented by reference TRBV7-2 and TRBJ1-2, the full variable domain reads GAGVSQSPSNKVTEKGKDVELRCDPISGHTALYWYRQSLGQGLEFLIYFQGNSAPDKSGLPSDRFSAERTGGSVSTLTIQRTQQEDSAVYLCASSSWDGYTFGSGTRLTVV.

This clonotype was seen once. This rearrangement joins TRBV7-2 to TRBJ1-2, with D unclear. Trimming cost V 6 bases and J 4 bases, with 15 bases left between them. Germline lookup yields CDR1 SGHTA and CDR2 FQGNSA. The CDR3 spans 14 residues. The CDR3 region is CASRSARGSYGYTF. CDR3 coding DNA: TGTGCCAGCAGATCGGCAAGAGGGTCCTATGGCTACACCTTC.

The chain combines TRBV7-2 with TRBJ2-7, with a tentative D call TRBD2 (6 bases). Germline CDR1 SGHTA, CDR2 FQGNSA. The CDR3 consists of 13 residues. The ends were cut back, 5 bases at V and 2 bases at J, with 10 bases in the middle. Here the CDR3 DNA reads TGTGCCAGCAGCCGGACTAATACCTACGAGCAGTACTTC. It is translated as CASSRTNTYEQYF. Full variable domain (outside the CDR3, taken from reference TRBV7-2 and TRBJ2-7): GAGVSQSPSNKVTEKGKDVELRCDPISGHTALYWYRQSLGQGLEFLIYFQGNSAPDKSGLPSDRFSAERTGGSVSTLTIQRTQQEDSAVYLCASSRTNTYEQYFGPGTRLTVT.

The chain links TRBV7-2 to TRBJ2-1, with a possible D match to TRBD2 (5 bases). The CDR3 runs 14 residues. Germline CDR1 reads SGHTA; CDR2 reads FQGNSA. Between the trimmed V and J ends, which lost 6 bases and 5 bases, there was a span of 14 bases. The CDR3 protein is CASRPWAGDNEQFF. The CDR3 DNA reads TGTGCCAGCAGACCCTGGGCGGGTGACAATGAGCAGTTCTTC.